This is a list of T cell receptor beta chains from one sample in a study of cytomegalovirus exposure and HLA in healthy donors. Produced via immunoSEQ multiplex PCR; TCRdb's table is partial and in-frame only. The sample holds roughly 120,000 clones, about four fifths seen once. Sequencing was carried out using PBMCs. These receptors all come from a woman between 18 and 29 years old in good health and CMV-seronegative. Each CDR3 is given with its conserved first and last residue. D genes are given only for firm matches. A clone size is listed for some rows: how often the clone was seen (once, few, many), or a class if it is expanded.

v_call	j_call	clone_size	d_call	cdr3_nt	cdr3_aa
TRBV5-1	TRBJ1-6	once	TRBD1	TGCGCCAGCAGCTGGTTGGACAGGAATAATTCACCCCTCCACTTT	CASSWLDRNNSPLHF
TRBV28	TRBJ2-6	NA	NA	TGTGCCAGCAGCTACTCGATTGGTGGGGCCAACGTCCTGACTTTC	CASSYSIGGANVLTF
TRBV6-1	TRBJ1-1	NA	NA	TGTGCCAGCAGTAGGGGCTGGGACACTGAAGCTTTCTTT	CASSRGWDTEAFF
TRBV5-1	TRBJ2-6	once	NA	TGCGCCAGCGCACCCGGAACAGGGATCTCTGGGGCCAACGTCCTGACTTTC	CASAPGTGISGANVLTF
TRBV28	TRBJ2-5	NA	TRBD2	TGTGCCAGCAGTTTTCGGGCCCTAGCGGCCCAGTACTTC	CASSFRALAAQYF
TRBV6-1	TRBJ1-5	NA	NA	TGTGCCAGCAGTGACCCGCCGGGTGGGCCCCAGCATTTT	CASSDPPGGPQHF
TRBV30	TRBJ1-1	NA	NA	TGTGCCTGTCGGGCCCTCGGGGGAAGCACTGAAGCTTTCTTT	CACRALGGSTEAFF
TRBV10-2	TRBJ1-5	NA	NA	TGCGCCAGCAGTGAAGACTTACGTCAGCCCCAGCATTTT	CASSEDLRQPQHF
TRBV27	TRBJ1-5	few	TRBD1	TGTGCCAGCAGTTCACAGGGGGATCAGCCCCAGCATTTT	CASSSQGDQPQHF
TRBV4-2	TRBJ2-7	few	NA	TGTGCCAGCAGCCAAGATAATTACGAGCAGTACTTC	CASSQDNYEQYF
TRBV29-1	TRBJ2-1	NA	TRBD1	TGCAGCGTTTTGACAGGGGGTCTCCAATTAAATGAGCAGTTCTTC	CSVLTGGLQLNEQFF
TRBV7-8	TRBJ2-7	few	TRBD2	TGTGCCAGCAGCCTCTGGGACTATGAACCCTCCTACGAGCAGTACTTC	CASSLWDYEPSYEQYF
TRBV5-1	TRBJ1-2	NA	NA	TGCGCCAGCAGCTCCCGGAGGACCTCTGGGGGCTACACCTTC	CASSSRRTSGGYTF
TRBV5-1	TRBJ2-1	once	NA	TGCGCCAGCAGCTTGGATGGCTCTAGCTCCTACAATGAGCAGTTCTTC	CASSLDGSSSYNEQFF
TRBV2	TRBJ2-5	once	NA	TGTGCCAGCAGTGAAGGAGGGAAGCGATCTTATCAAGAGACCCAGTACTTC	CASSEGGKRSYQETQYF
TRBV6-1	TRBJ2-7	NA	TRBD1	TGTGCCAGCAGTTGGGGACAGGGGGCGGTCGAGCAGTACTTC	CASSWGQGAVEQYF
TRBV5-6	TRBJ1-2	NA	TRBD1	TGTGCCAGCAGGACTACCGGGACAGGGCTATACTATGGCTACACCTTC	CASRTTGTGLYYGYTF
TRBV29-1	TRBJ2-6	NA	NA	TGCAGCGTTGGTCAGGGTATTGCTGGGGCCAACGCCCTGACTTTC	CSVGQGIAGANALTF
TRBV5-1	TRBJ1-1	NA	NA	TGCGCCAGCAGCGGTGCAGGGGCGAACACTGAAGCTTTCTTT	CASSGAGANTEAFF
TRBV9	TRBJ1-6	NA	NA	TGTGCCAGCAGCGTAGGTGGAGAATCACCCCTCCACTTT	CASSVGGESPLHF
TRBV28	TRBJ1-1	once	NA	TGTGCCAGCAGTGACACAGGGCAATTATGGACTGAAGCTTTCTTT	CASSDTGQLWTEAFF
TRBV27	TRBJ2-7	NA	NA	TGTGCCAGCCGGGGTTGGGCGGGAACCTACGAGCAGTACTTC	CASRGWAGTYEQYF
TRBV7-9	TRBJ2-5	NA	TRBD1	TGTGCCAGCAGCATTTCCGGGACAGGGGGAAGAGAGACCCAGTACTTC	CASSISGTGGRETQYF
TRBV6-6	TRBJ2-7	few	TRBD2	TGTGCCAGCAGCTTAAGACTAGCGGGGGAGCAGTACTTC	CASSLRLAGEQYF
TRBV28	TRBJ2-2	NA	NA	TGTGCCAGCAGAAAGACCCTGGGCCCCGGGGAGCTGTTTTTT	CASRKTLGPGELFF
TRBV5-6	TRBJ2-3	NA	NA	TGTGCCAGCAGCACTACAGGGAGTTGGTCAGATACGCAGTATTTT	CASSTTGSWSDTQYF
TRBV27	TRBJ2-5	few	NA	NA	CASSFGPGESQETQYF
TRBV5-6	TRBJ1-2	NA	NA	TGTGCCACCGCCCCGGGGTTATCCCGTAACTATGGCTACACCTTC	CATAPGLSRNYGYTF
TRBV5-4	TRBJ1-1	NA	TRBD1	TGTGCCAGCAGCAAAGACAGGGGGACCGAAGCTTTCTTT	CASSKDRGTEAFF
TRBV5-1	TRBJ1-2	NA	NA	TGCGCCAGCAGCTTGGCTGCAGGGCCTCAGGGTGGCTACACCTTC	CASSLAAGPQGGYTF
TRBV27	TRBJ2-3	NA	NA	TGTGCCAGCAGTCCGGGTATTGGCGGGGTTACAGATACGCAGTATTTT	CASSPGIGGVTDTQYF
TRBV30	TRBJ1-1	NA	NA	TGTGCCTCGGGGGGAGGACTGAGTACTGAAGCTTTCTTT	CASGGGLSTEAFF
TRBV28	TRBJ1-1	NA	NA	TGTGCCAGCAGTCCTACAGGGCAGGTGAACACTGAAGCTTTCTTT	CASSPTGQVNTEAFF
TRBV7-9	TRBJ1-1	NA	TRBD1	TGTGCCAGCAGCCTTGGACAGGGGGAAGCTTTCTTT	CASSLGQGEAFF
TRBV28	TRBJ2-2	NA	NA	TGTGCCAGCAGCCCTAGGCCCGCCGGGGAGCTGTTTTTT	CASSPRPAGELFF
TRBV6-6	TRBJ2-7	NA	NA	TGTGCCAGCAGTTACTCTACATACGAGCAGTACTTC	CASSYSTYEQYF
TRBV6-5	TRBJ1-5	NA	NA	TGTGCCAGCAGACCCGGTCGAAGCCAGCCCCAGCATTTT	CASRPGRSQPQHF
TRBV5-6	TRBJ2-5	NA	NA	TGTGCCAGCAGCTCTCGCTACAGGGAACAAGAGACCCAGTACTTC	CASSSRYREQETQYF
TRBV29-1	TRBJ1-2	NA	TRBD1	TGCAGCGTTGACTTAGGGCAGGGGGCACGCTATGGCTACACCTTC	CSVDLGQGARYGYTF
TRBV10-3	TRBJ2-7	NA	NA	TGTGCCATCAGGGATCCGGGACACCACCTCGGGCAGTACTTC	CAIRDPGHHLGQYF
TRBV6-5	TRBJ1-2	NA	NA	TGTGCCAGCAGTTACGCCCAGGGGTTTTATGGCTACACCTTC	CASSYAQGFYGYTF
TRBV7-8	TRBJ1-5	NA	NA	TGTGCCAGCAGCTCCTTCCGGGGAGAGCCCCAGCATTTT	CASSSFRGEPQHF
TRBV27	TRBJ1-1	once	NA	TGTGCCAGCCGCGGAGCATTGAACACTGAAGCTTTCTTT	CASRGALNTEAFF
TRBV2	TRBJ1-3	once	NA	TGTGCCAGCAGTGAAGAGGGGACACTGCCGAACACCATATATTTT	CASSEEGTLPNTIYF
TRBV29-1	TRBJ2-2	NA	NA	TGCAGCGTTGAGCCCCTAACAGACACCGGGGAGCTGTTTTTT	CSVEPLTDTGELFF
TRBV6-1	TRBJ1-6	NA	TRBD1	TGTGCCAGCAGTGAAGCTCAAGGGGGCTATTCACCCCTCCACTTT	CASSEAQGGYSPLHF